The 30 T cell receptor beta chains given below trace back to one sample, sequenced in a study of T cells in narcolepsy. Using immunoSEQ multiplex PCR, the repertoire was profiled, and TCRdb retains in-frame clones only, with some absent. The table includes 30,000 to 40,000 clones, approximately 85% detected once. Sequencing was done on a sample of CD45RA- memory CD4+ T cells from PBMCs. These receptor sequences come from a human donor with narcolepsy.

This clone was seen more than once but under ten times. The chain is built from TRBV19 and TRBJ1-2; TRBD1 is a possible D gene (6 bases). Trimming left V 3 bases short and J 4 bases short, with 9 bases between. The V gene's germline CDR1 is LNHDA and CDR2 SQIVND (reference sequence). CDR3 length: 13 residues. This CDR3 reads CASSMVGGYGYTF. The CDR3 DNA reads TGTGCCAGTAGTATGGTAGGGGGCTATGGCTACACCTTC.

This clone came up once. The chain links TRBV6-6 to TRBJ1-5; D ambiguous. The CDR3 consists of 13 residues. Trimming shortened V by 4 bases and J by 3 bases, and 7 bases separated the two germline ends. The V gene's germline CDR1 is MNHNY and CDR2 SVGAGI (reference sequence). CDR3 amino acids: CASSSSLNQPQHF. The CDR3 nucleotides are TGTGCCAGCAGTTCCAGCCTCAATCAGCCCCAGCATTTT.

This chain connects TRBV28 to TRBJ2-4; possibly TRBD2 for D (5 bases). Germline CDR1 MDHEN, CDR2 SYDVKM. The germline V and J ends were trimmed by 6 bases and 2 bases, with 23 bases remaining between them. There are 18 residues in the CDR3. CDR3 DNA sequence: TGTGCCAGCAGCCCCGCGAGGGCGGAAATACCGACCAAAAACATTCAGTACTTC. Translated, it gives CASSPARAEIPTKNIQYF.

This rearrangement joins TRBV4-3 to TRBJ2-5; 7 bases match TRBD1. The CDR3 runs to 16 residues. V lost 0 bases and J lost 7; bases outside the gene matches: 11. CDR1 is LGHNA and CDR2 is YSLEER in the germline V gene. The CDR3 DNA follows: TGCGCCAGCAGCCAAGAAACAGGGGCCACGATAGGGACCCAGTACTTC. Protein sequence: CASSQETGATIGTQYF.

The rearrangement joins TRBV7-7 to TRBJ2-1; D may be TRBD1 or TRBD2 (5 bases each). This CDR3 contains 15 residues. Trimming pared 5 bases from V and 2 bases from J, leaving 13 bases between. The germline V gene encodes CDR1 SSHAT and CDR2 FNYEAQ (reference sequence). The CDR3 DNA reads TGTGCCAGCAGCCAGGGCCCTAGCCCCTACAATGAGCAGTTCTTC. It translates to CASSQGPSPYNEQFF.

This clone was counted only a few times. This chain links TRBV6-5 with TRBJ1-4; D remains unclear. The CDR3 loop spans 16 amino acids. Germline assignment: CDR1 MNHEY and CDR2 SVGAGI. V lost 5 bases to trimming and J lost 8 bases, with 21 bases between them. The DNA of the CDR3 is TGTGCCAGCAGTCACTTAATCTCGGGTGGGGAGGAAAAACTGTTTTTT. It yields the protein CASSHLISGGEEKLFF.

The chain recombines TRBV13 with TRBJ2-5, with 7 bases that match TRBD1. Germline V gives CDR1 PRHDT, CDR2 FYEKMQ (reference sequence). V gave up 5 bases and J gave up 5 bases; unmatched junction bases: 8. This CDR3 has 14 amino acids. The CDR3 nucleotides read TGTGCCAGCAGCCCCCCGGGACAGATGGAGACCCAGTACTTC. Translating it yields CASSPPGQMETQYF.

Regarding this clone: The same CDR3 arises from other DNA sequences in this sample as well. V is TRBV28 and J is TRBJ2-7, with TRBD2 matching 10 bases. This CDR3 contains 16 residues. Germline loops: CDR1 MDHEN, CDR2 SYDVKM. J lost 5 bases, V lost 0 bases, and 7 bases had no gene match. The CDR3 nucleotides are TGTGCCAGCAGTTTATGGGGAGCGGGGGGGCTTGACGAGCAGTACTTC. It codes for CASSLWGAGGLDEQYF.

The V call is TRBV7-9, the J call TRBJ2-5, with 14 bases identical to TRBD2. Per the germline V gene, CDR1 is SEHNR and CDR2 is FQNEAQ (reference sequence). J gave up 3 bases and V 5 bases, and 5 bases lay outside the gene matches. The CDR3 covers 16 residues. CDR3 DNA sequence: TGTGCCAGCAGCCCAGGACTAGCGGGAGGCGAAGAGACCCAGTACTTC. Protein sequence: CASSPGLAGGEETQYF.

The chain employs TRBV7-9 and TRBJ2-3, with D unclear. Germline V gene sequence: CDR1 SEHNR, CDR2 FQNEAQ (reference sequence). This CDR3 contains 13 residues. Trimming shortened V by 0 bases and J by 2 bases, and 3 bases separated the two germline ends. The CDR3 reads CASSLAVTDTQYF. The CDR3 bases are TGTGCCAGCAGCTTAGCCGTCACAGATACGCAGTATTTT. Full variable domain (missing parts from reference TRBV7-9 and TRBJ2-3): DTGVSQNPRHKITKRGQNVTFRCDPISEHNRLYWYRQTLGQGPEFLTYFQNEAQLEKSRLLSDRFSAERPKGSFSTLEIQRTEQGDSAMYLCASSLAVTDTQYFGPGTRLTVL.

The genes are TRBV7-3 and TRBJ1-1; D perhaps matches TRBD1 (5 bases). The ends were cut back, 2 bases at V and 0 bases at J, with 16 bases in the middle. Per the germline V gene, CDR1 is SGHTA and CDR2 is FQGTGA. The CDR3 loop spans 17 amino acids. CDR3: CASSLGRMAGMNTEAFF. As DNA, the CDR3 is TGTGCCAGCAGCTTAGGGAGAATGGCAGGGATGAACACTGAAGCTTTCTTT. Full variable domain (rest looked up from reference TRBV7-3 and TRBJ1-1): GAGVSQTPSNKVTEKGKYVELRCDPISGHTALYWYRQSLGQGPEFLIYFQGTGAADDSGLPNDRFFAVRPEGSVSTLKIQRTERGDSAVYLCASSLGRMAGMNTEAFFGQGTRLTVV.

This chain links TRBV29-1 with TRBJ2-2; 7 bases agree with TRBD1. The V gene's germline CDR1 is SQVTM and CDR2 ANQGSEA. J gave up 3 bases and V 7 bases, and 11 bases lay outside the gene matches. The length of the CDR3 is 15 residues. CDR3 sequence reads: CSAARQGLDTGELFF. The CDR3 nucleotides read TGCAGCGCCGCTCGACAGGGTCTGGACACCGGGGAGCTGTTTTTT.

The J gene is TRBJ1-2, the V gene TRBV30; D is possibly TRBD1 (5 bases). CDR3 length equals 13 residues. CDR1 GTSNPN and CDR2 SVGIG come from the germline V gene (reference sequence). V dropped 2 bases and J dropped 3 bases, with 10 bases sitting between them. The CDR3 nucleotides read TGTGCCTGGAGTCCAGGGTATTACTATGGCTACACCTTC. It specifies CAWSPGYYYGYTF.

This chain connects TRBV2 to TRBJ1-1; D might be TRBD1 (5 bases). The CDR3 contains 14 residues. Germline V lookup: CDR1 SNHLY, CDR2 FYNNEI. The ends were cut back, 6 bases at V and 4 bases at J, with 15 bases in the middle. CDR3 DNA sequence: TGTGCCAGCAGAACCGGGGGTCTCGCCACTGAAGCTTTCTTT. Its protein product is CASRTGGLATEAFF.

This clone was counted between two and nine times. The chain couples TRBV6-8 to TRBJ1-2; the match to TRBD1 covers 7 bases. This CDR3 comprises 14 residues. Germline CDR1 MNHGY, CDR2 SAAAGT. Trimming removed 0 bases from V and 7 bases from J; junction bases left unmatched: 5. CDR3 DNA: TGTGCCAGCAGTTACTCGGGGACAGTGAGTGGCTACACCTTC. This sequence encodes CASSYSGTVSGYTF.

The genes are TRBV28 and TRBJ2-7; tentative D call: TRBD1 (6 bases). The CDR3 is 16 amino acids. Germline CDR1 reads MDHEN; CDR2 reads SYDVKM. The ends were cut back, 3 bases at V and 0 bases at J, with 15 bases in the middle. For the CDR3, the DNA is TGTGCCAGCAGTTTTGGGACCGGACAGAACTCCTACGAGCAGTACTTC. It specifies CASSFGTGQNSYEQYF.

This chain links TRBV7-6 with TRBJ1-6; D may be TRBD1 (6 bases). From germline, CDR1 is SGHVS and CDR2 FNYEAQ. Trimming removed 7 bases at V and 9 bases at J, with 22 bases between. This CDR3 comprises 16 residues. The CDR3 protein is CASTALPPGELSPLHF. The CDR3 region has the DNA TGTGCCAGCACCGCCCTCCCCCCAGGGGAGCTTTCACCCCTCCACTTT.

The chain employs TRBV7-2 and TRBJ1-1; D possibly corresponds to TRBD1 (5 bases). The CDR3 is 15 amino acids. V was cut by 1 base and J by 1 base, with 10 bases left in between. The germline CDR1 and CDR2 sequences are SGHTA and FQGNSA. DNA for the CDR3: TGTGCCAGCAGCTTAGTGGCGGGGGAGAACACTGAAGCTTTCTTT. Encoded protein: CASSLVAGENTEAFF. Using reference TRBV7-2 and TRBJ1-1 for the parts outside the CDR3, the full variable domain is GAGVSQSPSNKVTEKGKDVELRCDPISGHTALYWYRQSLGQGLEFLIYFQGNSAPDKSGLPSDRFSAERTGGSVSTLTIQRTQQEDSAVYLCASSLVAGENTEAFFGQGTRLTVV.

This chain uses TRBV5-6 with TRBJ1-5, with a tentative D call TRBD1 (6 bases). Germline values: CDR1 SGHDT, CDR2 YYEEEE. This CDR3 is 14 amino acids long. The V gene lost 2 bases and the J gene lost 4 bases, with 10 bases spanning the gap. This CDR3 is CASSLQGTNQPQHF. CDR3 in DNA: TGTGCCAGCAGCTTACAGGGAACTAATCAGCCCCAGCATTTT.

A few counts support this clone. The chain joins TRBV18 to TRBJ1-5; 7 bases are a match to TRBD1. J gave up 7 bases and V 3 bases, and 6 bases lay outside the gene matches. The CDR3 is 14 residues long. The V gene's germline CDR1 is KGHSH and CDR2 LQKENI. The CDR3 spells CASSPNRGRQPQHF. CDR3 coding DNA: TGTGCCAGCTCACCTAACAGGGGCAGGCAGCCCCAGCATTTT. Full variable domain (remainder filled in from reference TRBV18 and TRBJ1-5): NAGVMQNPRHLVRRRGQEARLRCSPMKGHSHVYWYRQLPEEGLKFMVYLQKENIIDESGMPKERFSAEFPKEGPSILRIQQVVRGDSAAYFCASSPNRGRQPQHFGDGTRLSIL.

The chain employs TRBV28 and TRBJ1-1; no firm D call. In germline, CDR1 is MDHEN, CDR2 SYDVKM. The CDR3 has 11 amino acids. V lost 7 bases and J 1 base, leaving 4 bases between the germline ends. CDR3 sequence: CASKENTEAFF. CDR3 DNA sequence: TGTGCCAGCAAAGAGAACACTGAAGCTTTCTTT. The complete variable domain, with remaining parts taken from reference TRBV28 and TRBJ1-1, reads DVKVTQSSRYLVKRTGEKVFLECVQDMDHENMFWYRQDPGLGLRLIYFSYDVKMKEKGDIPEGYSVSREKKERFSLILESASTNQTSMYLCASKENTEAFFGQGTRLTVV.

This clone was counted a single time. The CDR3 loop is CASSPAGTATNEKLFF. CDR3 in DNA: TGTGCCAGCAGTCCCGCGGGGACTGCAACTAATGAAAAACTGTTTTTT. This chain joins TRBV28 and TRBJ1-4; D may be TRBD1 (5 bases). CDR1 MDHEN and CDR2 SYDVKM come from the germline V gene. V was cut by 5 bases and J by 0 bases, with 13 bases left in between. The CDR3 has 16 residues.

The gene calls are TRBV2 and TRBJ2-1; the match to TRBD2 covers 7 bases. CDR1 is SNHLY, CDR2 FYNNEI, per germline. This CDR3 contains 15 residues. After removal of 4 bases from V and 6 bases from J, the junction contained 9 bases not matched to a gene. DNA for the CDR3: TGTGCCAGCAGTGGTAGGGCGGGAGCCCCCAATGAGCAGTTCTTC. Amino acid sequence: CASSGRAGAPNEQFF.

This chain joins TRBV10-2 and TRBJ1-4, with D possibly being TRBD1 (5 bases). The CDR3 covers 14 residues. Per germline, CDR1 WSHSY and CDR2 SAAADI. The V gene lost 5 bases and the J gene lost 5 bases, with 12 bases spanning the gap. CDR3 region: CASSHPGGNEKLFF. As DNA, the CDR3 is TGCGCCAGCAGTCACCCCGGGGGGAATGAAAAACTGTTTTTT.

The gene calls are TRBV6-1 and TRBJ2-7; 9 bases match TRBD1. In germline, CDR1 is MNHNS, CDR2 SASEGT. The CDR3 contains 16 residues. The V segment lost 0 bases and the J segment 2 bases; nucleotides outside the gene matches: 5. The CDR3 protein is CASSEAGTGIPYEQYF. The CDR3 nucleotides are TGTGCCAGCAGTGAAGCCGGGACAGGGATACCCTACGAGCAGTACTTC.

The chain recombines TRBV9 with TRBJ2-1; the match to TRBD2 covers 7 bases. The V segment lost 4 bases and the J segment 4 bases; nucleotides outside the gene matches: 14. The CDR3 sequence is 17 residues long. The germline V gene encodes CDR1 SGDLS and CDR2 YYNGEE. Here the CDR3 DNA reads TGTGCCAGCAGCTATAGTTTAGCCGGGGGGATATACAATGAGCAGTTCTTC. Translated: CASSYSLAGGIYNEQFF.

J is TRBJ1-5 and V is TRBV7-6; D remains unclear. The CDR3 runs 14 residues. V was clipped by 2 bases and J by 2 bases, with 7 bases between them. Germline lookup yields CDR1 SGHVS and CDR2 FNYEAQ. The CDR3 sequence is CASSLTSGNQPQHF. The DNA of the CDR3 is TGTGCCAGCAGCTTAACCAGTGGCAATCAGCCCCAGCATTTT.

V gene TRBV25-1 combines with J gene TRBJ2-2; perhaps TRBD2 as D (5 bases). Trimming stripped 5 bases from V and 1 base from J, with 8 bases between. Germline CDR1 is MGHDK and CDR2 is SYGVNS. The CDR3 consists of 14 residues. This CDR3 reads CASSRAGNTGELFF. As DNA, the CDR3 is TGTGCCAGCAGTCGGGCGGGGAACACCGGGGAGCTGTTTTTT.

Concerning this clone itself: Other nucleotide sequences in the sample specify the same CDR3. The DNA of the CDR3 is TGTGCCAGCAGCTTGAGGCAGGGTGGTGATGAAAAACTGTTTTTT. Amino acids: CASSLRQGGDEKLFF. The V gene is TRBV5-4, the J gene TRBJ1-4; maybe TRBD1 (5 bases). The CDR3 has 15 residues. Germline V lookup: CDR1 SGHNT, CDR2 YYREEE (reference sequence). V was trimmed by 1 base and J by 6 bases, leaving 13 bases between them. The entire variable domain, with the rest obtained from reference TRBV5-4 and TRBJ1-4, is as follows: ETGVTQSPTHLIKTRGQQVTLRCSSQSGHNTVSWYQQALGQGPQFIFQYYREEENGRGNFPPRFSGLQFPNYSSELNVNALELDDSALYLCASSLRQGGDEKLFFGSGTQLSVL.

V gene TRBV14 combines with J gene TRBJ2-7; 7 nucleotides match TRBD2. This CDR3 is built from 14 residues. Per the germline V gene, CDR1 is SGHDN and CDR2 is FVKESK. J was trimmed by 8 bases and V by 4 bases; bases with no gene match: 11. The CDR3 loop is CASSPTSAARQQYF. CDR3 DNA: TGTGCCAGCAGCCCCACTAGCGCCGCCCGGCAGCAGTACTTC.